One and the same sample provided the 17 T cell receptor beta chains below, sequenced in a study of cytomegalovirus exposure and HLA in healthy donors. Primers for the PCR totalled 60 Vbeta and 13 Jbeta. The repertoire was sequenced with immunoSEQ multiplex PCR; TCRdb's copy has only in-frame clones and lacks some. The table has roughly 180,000 clones, around 84% seen once; the top ten hold around 1.2%. The sequenced sample consisted of PBMCs. Source of these receptors: a girl aged 2 to 10 in good health and CMV-seropositive.

The rearrangement links TRBV20-1 to TRBJ1-1, with unresolved D. The CDR3 loop spans 10 amino acids. V was trimmed by 6 bases and J by 6 bases, leaving 8 bases between them. Per the germline V gene, CDR1 is DFQATT and CDR2 is SNEGSKA (reference sequence). The CDR3 spells CSAEYPEAFF. The CDR3 DNA reads TGCAGTGCCGAGTACCCTGAAGCTTTCTTT.

V usage is TRBV19 and J usage is TRBJ1-5, with D hard to call. CDR1 and CDR2 (germline): LNHDA, SQIVND (reference sequence). This CDR3 has 14 residues. Trimming removed 3 bases at V and 9 bases at J, with 15 bases between. CDR3 DNA: TGTGCCAGTAGTATTAACGGAGACGGCGGGCCCCAGCATTTT. Amino acids: CASSINGDGGPQHF.

The V gene is TRBV19, the J gene TRBJ1-2, with 7 nucleotides matching TRBD1. J lost 4 bases, V lost 7 bases, and 6 bases had no gene match. The CDR3 is 13 amino acids. Germline lookup yields CDR1 LNHDA and CDR2 SQIVND (reference sequence). The CDR3 sequence: CASTPRGTYGYTF. The CDR3 DNA reads as TGTGCCAGTACCCCCAGGGGGACCTATGGCTACACCTTC.

The chain is built from TRBV19 and TRBJ2-7; TRBD1 agrees at 12 bases. The length of the CDR3 is 17 residues. J gave up 0 bases and V 5 bases, and 8 bases lay outside the gene matches. Looked up from germline, CDR1 is LNHDA and CDR2 is SQIVND (reference sequence). The CDR3 loop reads CASSAGTGGLSSYEQYF. CDR3 DNA: TGTGCCAGTAGTGCCGGGACAGGGGGCCTCAGCTCCTACGAGCAGTACTTC.

This chain links TRBV1 with TRBJ1-5; TRBD1 reflects the table's D call only, with no check against the DNA. TRBV1 is described as a pseudogene. The CDR3 is made up of 14 amino acids. The CDR3 DNA follows: TGCACCAGCAGCCCCGGACAGAGGAATCAGCCCCAGCATTTT. Its protein product is CTSSPGQRNQPQHF.

This rearrangement joins TRBV6-6 to TRBJ2-3; 9 bases align to TRBD2. Germline V gene data show CDR1 as MNHNY and CDR2 as SVGAGI (reference sequence). V lost 8 bases to trimming and J lost 1 base; unmatched junction nucleotides: 10. The CDR3 contains 16 residues. CDR3 in DNA: TGTGCCAGCGGTTCGGGACTAGCTATCGGCACAGATACGCAGTATTTT. Its translation: CASGSGLAIGTDTQYF.

The chain links TRBV6-1 to TRBJ2-1; 11 positions agree with TRBD2. With V trimmed by 3 bases and J by 3 bases, 7 bases remained unmatched. CDR3 length: 17 amino acids. Germline V gives CDR1 MNHNS, CDR2 SASEGT. CDR3 coding DNA: TGTGCCAGCAGTGAGTTAGCGGGAGGGCCTTACTACAATGAGCAGTTCTTC. It codes for CASSELAGGPYYNEQFF.

The chain joins TRBV5-1 to TRBJ2-1, with D possibly TRBD1 on 6 matching bases. The ends were cut back, 2 bases at V and 5 bases at J, with 11 bases in the middle. CDR1 is SGHRS and CDR2 is YFSETQ in the germline V gene. This CDR3 region has 14 residues. DNA of the CDR3: TGCGCCAGCAGCTTTTCAGGGGCGGACAATGAGCAGTTCTTC. It codes for CASSFSGADNEQFF.

J is TRBJ1-1 and V is TRBV11-3, with D perhaps matching TRBD1 (5 bases). This CDR3 is built from 14 residues. CDR1 SGHNT and CDR2 YENEEA come from the germline V gene. The germline V and J ends were trimmed by 8 bases and 1 base, with 14 bases remaining between them. The CDR3: CASATGGSNTEAFF. The DNA of the CDR3 is TGTGCCAGCGCCACCGGGGGGTCGAACACTGAAGCTTTCTTT.

This clone was detected a few times. This sequence joins TRBV18 and TRBJ2-1, with D perhaps TRBD1 (5 bases). V lost 3 bases, J lost 0 bases, and 9 bases lay in between. Germline values: CDR1 KGHSH, CDR2 LQKENI. The CDR3 extends over 15 amino acids. CDR3 loop: CASSPSDISYNEQFF. CDR3 in DNA: TGTGCCAGCTCACCCTCGGACATCTCCTACAATGAGCAGTTCTTC.

Notes on this clone: Other DNA sequences in the same sample also yield this CDR3. J is TRBJ1-5 and V is TRBV5-6; D is unresolved. The CDR3 covers 15 residues. Germline V CDR1 and CDR2: SGHDT, YYEEEE. Trimming took 2 bases from V and 1 from J, leaving 10 bases between them. CDR3 nucleotide sequence: TGTGCCAGCAGCTTAGGAGGGTTGAGCAATCAGCCCCAGCATTTT. This translates into CASSLGGLSNQPQHF.

The chain is built from TRBV2 and TRBJ2-3; D uncertain. This CDR3 has 12 amino acids. The V gene's germline CDR1 is SNHLY and CDR2 FYNNEI. V lost 5 bases to trimming and J lost 3 bases, with 6 bases between them. The CDR3 sequence is CASSYFTDTQYF. CDR3 nucleotides: TGTGCCAGCAGTTATTTTACAGATACGCAGTATTTT.

This clone came up a few times. The chain couples TRBV6-1 to TRBJ1-1; D is uncertain. Trimming removed 7 bases from V and 4 bases from J, with 10 bases in between. The germline V gene has CDR1 MNHNS and CDR2 SASEGT. The CDR3 is made up of 12 amino acids. For the CDR3, the DNA is TGTGCCAGCAACGACATACTCACTGAAGCTTTCTTT. It translates to CASNDILTEAFF.

V gene TRBV15 combines with J gene TRBJ2-1, with a possible D match to TRBD2 (5 bases). V was shortened by 2 bases and J by 5 bases, with 13 bases between the two germline ends. The CDR3 is made up of 15 amino acids. Germline CDR1 is LNHNV and CDR2 is YYDKDF (reference sequence). CDR3 DNA: TGTGCCACCAGCAGATTACGAGCGGTAAACAATGAGCAGTTCTTC. Translation gives CATSRLRAVNNEQFF.

This clone has a handful of counts. V is TRBV13 and J is TRBJ2-1; D possibly corresponds to TRBD2 (6 bases). Per the germline V gene, CDR1 is PRHDT and CDR2 is FYEKMQ (reference sequence). There are 15 residues in the CDR3. V was cut by 3 bases and J by 6 bases, with 15 bases left in between. The CDR3 sequence is CASSFRLASSNEQFF. In nucleotides, the CDR3 is TGTGCCAGCAGCTTCAGGCTAGCGAGCTCCAATGAGCAGTTCTTC. Full variable domain (missing parts from reference TRBV13 and TRBJ2-1): AAGVIQSPRHLIKEKRETATLKCYPIPRHDTVYWYQQGPGQDPQFLISFYEKMQSDKGSIPDRFSAQQFSDYHSELNMSSLELGDSALYFCASSFRLASSNEQFFGPGTRLTVL.

The V gene is TRBV13, the J gene TRBJ1-2; D unresolved. CDR3 length: 13 residues. V gave up 4 bases and J gave up 2 bases, with 8 bases separating them. Germline assignment: CDR1 PRHDT and CDR2 FYEKMQ (reference sequence). The CDR3 spells CASSSAGNYGYTF. In nucleotides, the CDR3 is TGTGCCAGCAGCTCTGCGGGGAACTATGGCTACACCTTC.

J is TRBJ1-1 and V is TRBV2, with D maybe TRBD1 (6 bases). Germline CDR1 is SNHLY and CDR2 is FYNNEI. With 4 bases removed from V and 4 bases from J, the gap between germline ends came to 13 bases. The CDR3 consists of 14 residues. In DNA, the CDR3 is TGTGCCAGCAGTGCGGAACAGGGTGGCACTGAAGCTTTCTTT. Protein product: CASSAEQGGTEAFF.